This entry lists 9 T cell receptor beta chains sequenced from one sample in a study of identical twins. MiXCR, run by TCRdb on the 5' RACE reads, gives a single entry per CDR3 protein. The profile covers some 690,000 distinct CDR3 sequences, with about 20% appearing a single time and about 4.3% taken by the ten largest. This same sample was also part of a study on T cells expressing NK-cell markers.

Sequenced: PBMCs. These receptors all stem from a woman under 30 in good health.

The chain recombines TRBV6-1 with TRBJ2-5, with D hard to call. Trimming left V 8 bases short and J 5 bases short, with 18 bases between. Germline V gene sequence: CDR1 MNHNS, CDR2 SASEGT. The CDR3 has 14 residues. CDR3 bases: TGTGCCAGCGGGTATGGCGGTCGGTGGGAGACCCAGTACTTC. This codes for CASGYGGRWETQYF.

The chain links TRBV5-1 to TRBJ1-1; D is ambiguous. The V end was cut by 4 bases, the J end by 1 base, with 14 bases between. The germline V gene has CDR1 SGHRS and CDR2 YFSETQ. This CDR3 is 15 amino acids long. The CDR3 nucleotides are TGCGCCAGCAGCCCGAGGACGGTTGGGAACACTGAAGCTTTCTTT. Translated: CASSPRTVGNTEAFF.

DNA of the CDR3: TGCAGTGCTAGGCTAGCGGGAGCAAATGAGCAGTTCTTC. Protein sequence: CSARLAGANEQFF. The chain carries TRBV20-1 and TRBJ2-1, with 10 positions matching TRBD2. Trimming cost V 3 bases and J 7 bases; bases outside gene matches: 3. The germline gives CDR1 DFQATT, CDR2 SNEGSKA (reference sequence). The CDR3 length is 13 residues.

The chain uses TRBV27 and TRBJ1-1; tentatively, D is TRBD1 (6 bases). Germline CDR1 and CDR2: MNHEY and SMNVEV (reference sequence). Between the trimmed V and J ends, which lost 6 bases and 5 bases, there was a span of 22 bases. This CDR3 contains 16 residues. The CDR3 loop reads CASSLYVRQGRTEAFF. As DNA, the CDR3 is TGTGCCAGCAGCCTTTACGTTCGGCAGGGGAGGACTGAAGCTTTCTTT.

This clonotype was seen only a few times. The chain couples TRBV7-2 to TRBJ2-1; D possibly corresponds to TRBD2 (6 bases). Germline CDR1 reads SGHTA; CDR2 reads FQGNSA. Trimming shortened V by 4 bases and J by 9 bases, and 19 bases separated the two germline ends. The CDR3 consists of 15 residues. For the CDR3, the DNA is TGTGCCAGCAGCTGGATGGAAGGACGGGGGAGTGAGCAGTTCTTC. Translating gives CASSWMEGRGSEQFF.

This clonotype was seen only a few times. J is TRBJ1-6 and V is TRBV12-3 or TRBV12-4, with 7 bases lining up with TRBD1. This CDR3 contains 14 residues. Trimming at V came to 5 bases and at J to 10 bases, leaving 8 bases not matched to a gene. The CDR3 nucleotides are TGTGCCAGCAGTCTCCGACAGGGCCTGTCACCCCTCCACTTT. Residues: CASSLRQGLSPLHF.

The rearrangement joins TRBV24-1 to TRBJ2-3; TRBD2 is a possible D gene (5 bases). This CDR3 spans 16 amino acids. The V and J ends lost 3 bases and 0 bases respectively, with 12 bases between them. Germline CDR1 and CDR2: KGHDR and SFDVKD. Here the CDR3 reads CATSDGGLQSTDTQYF. In DNA form, the CDR3 reads TGTGCCACCAGTGATGGAGGACTCCAAAGCACAGATACGCAGTATTTT.

This clonotype was observed a few times. This chain uses TRBV6-1 with TRBJ1-1; D is unclear. Trimming cost V 7 bases and J 1 base, with 10 bases left between them. Germline CDR1 is MNHNS and CDR2 is SASEGT. This CDR3 is built from 13 residues. The CDR3 loop is CASTRQPNTEAFF. The CDR3 DNA follows: TGTGCCAGCACTAGACAACCGAACACTGAAGCTTTCTTT.

This rearrangement joins TRBV20-1 to TRBJ2-1; D could derive from TRBD1 or TRBD2 (5 bases each). In germline, CDR1 is DFQATT, CDR2 SNEGSKA (reference sequence). This CDR3 is 13 amino acids long. Trimming took 3 bases from V and 10 from J, leaving 16 bases between them. CDR3: CSARATIRGEQFF. CDR3 sequence (DNA): TGCAGTGCTAGGGCCACCATTCGGGGCGAGCAGTTCTTC.